Listed below are T cell receptor beta chains from one sample, sequenced in a study of T cell changes during pregnancy in multiple sclerosis. The method was immunoSEQ multiplex PCR; TCRdb's version includes in-frame clones alone and lacks a portion of them. The sample consists of roughly 51,000 clones, roughly 90% of them appearing once. This specimen consisted of CD4+ T cells from peripheral blood mononuclear cells, obtained after pregnancy. These receptors came from a female donor in good health, enrolled as a control in a pregnancy study. CDR3s include the opening cysteine and the closing phenylalanine or tryptophan. Each record gives: D gene, V gene, clone size, J gene, CDR3 protein, CDR3 DNA. A D gene is named only where the DNA matches it firmly. Some rows mark clone size as missing; the rest say once, few, many or name a class of expanded clone.

d_call: .; v_call: TRBV4-2; clone_size: .; j_call: TRBJ1-1; cdr3_aa: CASSQDYGIEAFF; cdr3_nt: TGTGCCAGCAGCCAAGATTACGGGATCGAAGCTTTCTTT
d_call: .; v_call: TRBV7-2; clone_size: .; j_call: TRBJ2-5; cdr3_aa: CASSRAGGVETQYF; cdr3_nt: TGTGCCAGCAGCCGCGCGGGTGGGGTAGAGACCCAGTACTTC
d_call: TRBD2; v_call: TRBV5-1; clone_size: .; j_call: TRBJ2-7; cdr3_aa: CASSSRLDGDGGYEQYF; cdr3_nt: TGCGCCAGCAGCTCACGATTAGACGGGGACGGGGGGTACGAGCAGTACTTC
d_call: .; v_call: TRBV6-6; clone_size: .; j_call: TRBJ2-2; cdr3_aa: CASKGREAGELFF; cdr3_nt: TGTGCCAGCAAGGGGCGCGAGGCCGGGGAGCTGTTTTTT
d_call: TRBD1; v_call: TRBV5-4; clone_size: .; j_call: TRBJ1-3; cdr3_aa: CASSPSGRGVGNTIYF; cdr3_nt: TGTGCCAGCAGCCCCTCGGGCAGGGGGGTTGGAAACACCATATATTTT
d_call: TRBD1; v_call: TRBV18; clone_size: few; j_call: TRBJ1-4; cdr3_aa: CASSPQAQGNEKLFF; cdr3_nt: TGTGCCAGCTCACCACAGGCACAGGGGAATGAAAAACTGTTTTTT
d_call: TRBD1; v_call: TRBV6-5; clone_size: .; j_call: TRBJ2-5; cdr3_aa: CASSYVGTGSLETQYF; cdr3_nt: TGTGCCAGCAGTTACGTTGGGACAGGGAGCTTAGAGACCCAGTACTTC
d_call: .; v_call: TRBV5-4; clone_size: .; j_call: TRBJ1-5; cdr3_aa: CASSLGGTMGQPQHF; cdr3_nt: TGTGCCAGCAGCTTGGGAGGGACAATGGGTCAGCCCCAGCATTTT
d_call: TRBD1; v_call: TRBV6-5; clone_size: few; j_call: TRBJ1-6; cdr3_aa: CASRKRQGNSPLHF; cdr3_nt: TGTGCCAGCAGGAAACGACAGGGTAATTCACCCCTCCACTTT
d_call: TRBD2; v_call: TRBV30; clone_size: .; j_call: TRBJ2-3; cdr3_aa: CASEGGGGADTQYF; cdr3_nt: TGTGCCTCGGAGGGCGGGGGGGGTGCAGATACGCAGTATTTT
d_call: .; v_call: TRBV7-2; clone_size: .; j_call: TRBJ1-5; cdr3_aa: CASSLGGVGGQPQHF; cdr3_nt: TGTGCCAGCAGCTTAGGGGGCGTGGGAGGTCAGCCCCAGCATTTT
d_call: .; v_call: TRBV19; clone_size: .; j_call: TRBJ1-1; cdr3_aa: CASSLVSTEAFF; cdr3_nt: TGTGCCAGTAGCCTAGTAAGCACTGAAGCTTTCTTT
d_call: .; v_call: TRBV7-9; clone_size: .; j_call: TRBJ1-3; cdr3_aa: CASSSWGGANGNTIYF; cdr3_nt: TGTGCCAGCAGCTCATGGGGGGGGGCTAATGGAAACACCATATATTTT
d_call: TRBD1; v_call: TRBV7-2; clone_size: .; j_call: TRBJ1-1; cdr3_aa: CASSPLGTGRLNTEAFF; cdr3_nt: TGTGCCAGCAGCCCTCTTGGGACAGGGAGATTGAACACTGAAGCTTTCTTT
d_call: .; v_call: TRBV19; clone_size: .; j_call: TRBJ1-5; cdr3_aa: CATQQGLIGQPQHF; cdr3_nt: TGTGCCACACAACAGGGTCTAATAGGTCAGCCCCAGCATTTT
d_call: TRBD1; v_call: TRBV19; clone_size: .; j_call: TRBJ1-5; cdr3_aa: CASRAGGSGNQPQHF; cdr3_nt: TGTGCCAGTAGGGCAGGGGGCTCGGGCAATCAGCCCCAGCATTTT
d_call: TRBD1; v_call: TRBV29-1; clone_size: .; j_call: TRBJ2-5; cdr3_aa: CSVDRAQETQYF; cdr3_nt: TGCAGCGTCGACAGGGCCCAAGAGACCCAGTACTTC
d_call: TRBD1; v_call: TRBV29-1; clone_size: .; j_call: TRBJ1-5; cdr3_aa: CSVEAGTGRHF; cdr3_nt: TGCAGCGTTGAAGCGGGGACAGGGCGACATTTT
d_call: TRBD1; v_call: TRBV10-3; clone_size: .; j_call: TRBJ2-1; cdr3_aa: CATKGQGAANEQFF; cdr3_nt: TGTGCCACCAAAGGACAGGGGGCTGCCAATGAGCAGTTCTTC
d_call: TRBD2; v_call: TRBV15; clone_size: .; j_call: TRBJ2-5; cdr3_aa: CATSRDPGGETQYF; cdr3_nt: TGTGCCACCAGCAGAGATCCGGGGGGAGAGACCCAGTACTTC
d_call: .; v_call: TRBV5-6; clone_size: .; j_call: TRBJ1-6; cdr3_aa: CASSQSGISPLHF; cdr3_nt: TGTGCCAGCAGCCAGTCGGGGATTTCACCCCTCCACTTT
d_call: .; v_call: TRBV7-2; clone_size: .; j_call: TRBJ1-5; cdr3_aa: CASNLGGGQPQHF; cdr3_nt: TGTGCCAGCAACCTGGGAGGGGGTCAGCCCCAGCATTTT
d_call: TRBD2; v_call: TRBV7-2; clone_size: .; j_call: TRBJ2-2; cdr3_aa: CASSSGLAGGSTGELFF; cdr3_nt: TGTGCCAGCAGCTCCGGACTAGCGGGGGGCAGCACCGGGGAGCTGTTTTTT
d_call: .; v_call: TRBV7-3; clone_size: .; j_call: TRBJ2-2; cdr3_aa: CASREGRSGELFF; cdr3_nt: TGTGCCAGCAGGGAGGGGCGATCCGGGGAGCTGTTTTTT
d_call: .; v_call: TRBV4-3; clone_size: .; j_call: TRBJ1-2; cdr3_aa: CASSQDRDSGFYGYTF; cdr3_nt: TGCGCCAGCAGCCAAGACCGGGATTCGGGATTCTATGGCTACACCTTC
d_call: .; v_call: TRBV7-2; clone_size: .; j_call: TRBJ1-2; cdr3_aa: CASSQSFGSAGGGYTF; cdr3_nt: TGTGCCAGCAGCCAATCCTTCGGGTCGGCCGGGGGTGGCTACACCTTC
d_call: TRBD2; v_call: TRBV5-1; clone_size: .; j_call: TRBJ2-5; cdr3_aa: CASSLTAGGSQETQYF; cdr3_nt: TGCGCCAGCAGCTTGACAGCGGGGGGTTCCCAAGAGACCCAGTACTTC
d_call: .; v_call: TRBV6-6; clone_size: .; j_call: TRBJ1-1; cdr3_aa: CASREGTPAAAFF; cdr3_nt: TGTGCCAGCAGGGAAGGGACTCCCGCGGCGGCTTTCTTT